One and the same sample provided the 4 T cell receptor beta chains below, sequenced in a study of T cell clonality in common variable immunodeficiency. Clones were sequenced by immunoSEQ multiplex PCR, and TCRdb holds only the in-frame ones, with some missing. Singletons are absent from the sample, which has under 45,000 clones. The sample comprised peripheral blood mononuclear cells. The receptors were sampled from a person aged 18-69 years in good health.

This clone was counted at least ten times. The read gets to within 3 residues of the CDR3 end, and the germline J gene fills in the rest. J is TRBJ2-3 and V is TRBV14; D remains unclear. This CDR3 contains 13 residues. Germline V lookup: CDR1 SGHDN, CDR2 FVKESK. The CDR3 sequence is CASSQERVSAQYF. Incomplete CDR3 DNA: TGTGCCAGCAGCCAAGAAAGGGTGTCTGCG.

This clone was seen a handful of times. With the read ending 3 residues before the CDR3 end, the germline J gene is used to fill in that end. The V call is TRBV7-2, the J call TRBJ1-4; a possible D gene is TRBD1 (5 bases). This CDR3 is 14 amino acids long. Looked up from germline, CDR1 is SGHTA and CDR2 is FQGNSA. The part of the CDR3 DNA that was read is TGTGCCAGCAGCAGGGGAAGCACCAATTCACCA. Protein sequence: CASSRGSTNSP. The whole CDR3 is CASSRGSTNSPLFF.

This clone has a handful of counts. The read is 3 residues too short to cover the CDR3 end, so that end is filled in from the germline J gene. The rearrangement links TRBV18 to TRBJ1-2, with 11 bases matching TRBD1. The CDR3 has 16 residues. Germline-derived CDR1 and CDR2 are KGHSH and LQKENI. The covered CDR3 bases are TGTGCCAGCTCACCACGGGACAGGGGGACATACAATGAC. Translated, it gives CASSPRDRGTYND. The entire CDR3 reads CASSPRDRGTYNDYTF.

This clone has ten or more counts. The CDR3 goes on 3 residues after the read ends, and that part is filled in from the germline J gene. The V call is TRBV29-1, the J call TRBJ2-1, with D possibly being TRBD1 (5 bases). CDR1 and CDR2 from the germline V gene are SQVTM and ANQGSEA. V was trimmed by 6 bases and J by 5 bases, leaving 11 bases between them. The CDR3 has 12 amino acids. Partial CDR3 DNA: TGCAGCGTCCAGGGTAGGGACAATGAG. Its translation is CSVQGRDNE. The full CDR3 protein reads CSVQGRDNEQFF.